This passage covers 26 T cell receptor beta chains from one sample sequenced in a study of CD8+CD57+ T cells in acquired aplastic anemia. CDR3 and TCR beta VDJ profiling relied on genomic DNA as the template. TCRdb re-derived calls from the reads in MiXCR, one entry per CDR3 protein. The table lists roughly 170,000 distinct CDR3 sequences, 55% to 80% of them singletons. Specimen: sorted CD4+, CD8+, or CD8+CD57+ T cells (not recorded which) from PBMCs. The receptors shown here come from a human donor in good health.

This chain uses TRBV2 with TRBJ2-5, with D unclear. The germline gives CDR1 SNHLY, CDR2 FYNNEI. V shed 8 bases and J shed 0 bases, with 10 bases lying between them. The CDR3 consists of 13 residues. CDR3 protein: CASLLEYQETQYF. The DNA for the CDR3 is TGTGCCAGCCTTCTTGAGTACCAAGAGACCCAGTACTTC.

The genes are TRBV7-3 and TRBJ2-6; the match to TRBD1 covers 9 bases. This CDR3 has 18 amino acids. The V segment lost 4 bases and the J segment 2 bases; nucleotides outside the gene matches: 9. Germline assignment: CDR1 SGHTA and CDR2 FQGTGA. Here the CDR3 reads CASSSLPGQGAGANVLTF. As DNA, the CDR3 is TGTGCCAGCAGCTCCCTCCCGGGACAGGGCGCTGGGGCCAACGTCCTGACTTTC.

To note about this clonotype: A much larger clone differs by one base, so this may be a read error. The chain has TRBV6-5 and TRBJ2-7; 8 nucleotides line up with TRBD2. Germline CDR1 MNHEY, CDR2 SVGAGI. With V trimmed by 4 bases and J by 2 bases, 7 bases remained unmatched. This CDR3 contains 15 residues. In DNA form, the CDR3 reads TGTGCCAGCAGTTCAGGCCCGGGAGGGGCCTACGAGCAGTACTTC. It is translated as CASSSGPGGAYEQYF.

This clonotype was detected only a few times. The DNA for the CDR3 is TGTGCCAGCAGCCCTGGGACAGGGGGGTCCTATGGCTACACCTTC. Translating it yields CASSPGTGGSYGYTF. The rearrangement joins TRBV7-9 to TRBJ1-2, with 11 positions matching TRBD1. The germline V gene encodes CDR1 SEHNR and CDR2 FQNEAQ (reference sequence). The J segment lost 4 bases and the V segment lost 5 bases, leaving 6 bases of the junction unmatched. The CDR3 loop spans 15 amino acids.

V usage is TRBV20-1 and J usage is TRBJ2-7, with 9 bases aligning to TRBD2. J lost 1 base, V lost 6 bases, and 10 bases had no gene match. The CDR3 extends over 15 amino acids. Germline V gene sequence: CDR1 DFQATT, CDR2 SNEGSKA (reference sequence). DNA of the CDR3: TGCAGTGCCGAGGGAGGCCTAGCGGGGTCCTACGAGCAGTACTTC. It codes for CSAEGGLAGSYEQYF.

J is TRBJ1-5 and V is TRBV7-6; 9 positions agree with TRBD1. This CDR3 is 13 amino acids long. The germline V gene has CDR1 SGHVS and CDR2 FNYEAQ. V was pared by 3 bases and J by 7 bases, with 1 base of the junction left unmatched. As DNA, the CDR3 is TGTGCCAGCAGCTTTGGGACAGGGCAGCCCCAGCATTTT. It translates to CASSFGTGQPQHF.

This clonotype showed up just once. This rearrangement joins TRBV20-1 to TRBJ2-1; 7 bases match TRBD2. Germline CDR1 DFQATT, CDR2 SNEGSKA (reference sequence). This CDR3 contains 14 residues. J was trimmed by 4 bases and V by 5 bases; bases with no gene match: 8. In nucleotides, the CDR3 is TGCAGTGCTTATAAGCGGGGATCATACAATGAGCAGTTCTTC. Its protein is CSAYKRGSYNEQFF.

The chain combines TRBV7-3 with TRBJ2-2; 12 nucleotides agree with TRBD2. Germline trimming cut 5 bases from V and 7 bases from J; bases unmatched to any gene: 8. CDR1 is SGHTA and CDR2 is FQGTGA in the germline V gene. The CDR3 is made up of 16 amino acids. The CDR3 nucleotides read TGTGCCAGCAGCCCCGGACTAGCGGGAATTGGCGGGGAGCTGTTTTTT. This encodes CASSPGLAGIGGELFF.

Regarding this clonotype: A junction end diverges from the germline sequence, so it may reflect a read error. The rearrangement uses TRBV12-3 or TRBV12-4 and TRBJ1-1; D possibly corresponds to TRBD1 (6 bases). The CDR3 runs 13 residues. The CDR3 DNA reads TGTGCCAGCAGTTTGCTGGGGGACACTGAAGCTTCCTTT. Protein product: CASSLLGDTEASF.

The CDR3 protein is CASSPRTGDSVDYGYTF. CDR3 in DNA: TGTGCCAGCAGCCCAAGGACAGGGGATTCGGTCGACTATGGCTACACCTTC. The genes are TRBV7-9 and TRBJ1-2; TRBD1 aligns across 9 bases. J lost 3 bases, V lost 5 bases, and 13 bases had no gene match. The CDR3 loop spans 17 amino acids. The germline gives CDR1 SEHNR, CDR2 FQNEAQ (reference sequence).

V usage is TRBV7-9 and J usage is TRBJ2-6; maybe TRBD2 (5 bases). Germline CDR1 SEHNR, CDR2 FQNEAQ (reference sequence). The CDR3 consists of 18 residues. Trimming pared 2 bases from V and 0 bases from J, leaving 14 bases between. DNA of the CDR3: TGTGCCAGCAGCTTAATGTACGGGGTTAGCTCTGGGGCCAACGTCCTGACTTTC. Translated: CASSLMYGVSSGANVLTF.

The V call is TRBV20-1, the J call TRBJ2-3; TRBD2 agrees at 10 bases. Germline values: CDR1 DFQATT, CDR2 SNEGSKA (reference sequence). The junction had 7 bases not matched to a gene; V was cut back by 5 bases and J by 2 bases. The CDR3 totals 15 residues. The CDR3 coding sequence is TGCAGTGCTCCTCCCCTAGCGGGGGACACAGATACGCAGTATTTT. Amino acid sequence: CSAPPLAGDTDTQYF.

The V gene is TRBV7-9, the J gene TRBJ2-7; D call uncertain. The V end lost 1 base, the J end lost 1 base, and 5 bases lay between the germline ends. The CDR3 is 13 residues long. Germline CDR1 SEHNR, CDR2 FQNEAQ (reference sequence). The DNA of the CDR3 is TGTGCCAGCAGCTTAGGGTGGTCCTACGAGCAGTACTTC. Translated: CASSLGWSYEQYF. The full variable domain, with the rest looked up from reference TRBV7-9 and TRBJ2-7, is DTGVSQNPRHKITKRGQNVTFRCDPISEHNRLYWYRQTLGQGPEFLTYFQNEAQLEKSRLLSDRFSAERPKGSFSTLEIQRTEQGDSAMYLCASSLGWSYEQYFGPGTRLTVT.

J is TRBJ2-3 and V is TRBV19; maybe TRBD2 (5 bases). CDR1 is LNHDA, CDR2 SQIVND, per germline (reference sequence). Trimming left V 2 bases short and J 5 bases short, with 8 bases between. The CDR3 loop spans 13 amino acids. The CDR3 region is CASSILAGDTQYF. In DNA, the CDR3 is TGTGCCAGTAGTATACTAGCAGGAGATACGCAGTATTTT.

This chain joins TRBV20-1 and TRBJ2-3; 10 positions match TRBD2. CDR1 is DFQATT, CDR2 SNEGSKA, per germline (reference sequence). There are 16 residues in the CDR3. CDR3 in amino acids: CSVEDRTSGGTDTQYF. CDR3 nucleotides: TGCAGCGTTGAAGATCGTACTAGCGGGGGCACAGATACGCAGTATTTT.

This clonotype was seen ten or more times. The chain is built from TRBV6-1 and TRBJ2-3; 10 bases agree with TRBD1. V lost 5 bases to trimming and J lost 2 bases; unmatched junction nucleotides: 7. From germline, CDR1 is MNHNS and CDR2 SASEGT. The CDR3 covers 16 residues. The DNA of the CDR3 is TGTGCCAGCAGTCCCGGGACAGGGGACTTCACAGATACGCAGTATTTT. Translation: CASSPGTGDFTDTQYF.

A few counts support this clonotype. The chain employs TRBV15 and TRBJ1-2; D gene uncertain. Germline values: CDR1 LNHNV, CDR2 YYDKDF (reference sequence). The CDR3 is 13 residues long. V lost 5 bases, J lost 7 bases, and 14 bases lay in between. CDR3: CATSPSAAAGYTF. The CDR3 coding sequence is TGTGCCACCAGCCCATCGGCGGCCGCTGGCTACACCTTC.

The chain has TRBV2 and TRBJ1-4; D call uncertain. CDR1 and CDR2 (germline): SNHLY, FYNNEI. Trimming cost V 6 bases and J 6 bases, with 5 bases left between them. The CDR3 totals 11 residues. This chain's CDR3 is CASRGHEKLFF. The DNA of the CDR3 is TGTGCCAGCAGGGGCCATGAAAAACTGTTTTTT.

V and J are TRBV20-1 and TRBJ2-3; a weak D match, TRBD2 (5 bases). With 1 base removed from V and 5 bases from J, the gap between germline ends came to 10 bases. Germline CDR1 is DFQATT and CDR2 is SNEGSKA (reference sequence). This CDR3 contains 13 residues. The CDR3 protein is CSARGEGIDTQYF. In nucleotides, the CDR3 is TGCAGTGCTAGAGGAGAGGGCATAGATACGCAGTATTTT.

The chain is built from TRBV20-1 and TRBJ1-5, with D maybe TRBD1 (5 bases). Germline lookup yields CDR1 DFQATT and CDR2 SNEGSKA (reference sequence). Trimming pared 2 bases from V and 4 bases from J, leaving 15 bases between. The CDR3 has 15 amino acids. DNA of the CDR3: TGCAGTGCTAGACCCCCTCCGGGGGAGAATCAGCCCCAGCATTTT. Residues: CSARPPPGENQPQHF.

Comment on this clonotype: Sequence at one end of the junction differs from germline and may be a read error. The rearrangement links TRBV19 to TRBJ2-7; D is possibly TRBD1 or TRBD2 (5 bases each). This CDR3 is built from 15 residues. Germline loops: CDR1 LNHDA, CDR2 SQIVND (reference sequence). For the CDR3, the DNA is TGTGCCAGTACCCCTACATGGGGGAATCCCTACGAGCAGTACTTT. This encodes CASTPTWGNPYEQYF.

The chain has TRBV10-3 and TRBJ1-3, with D possibly matching TRBD1 (6 bases). The CDR3 has 11 residues. The germline CDR1 and CDR2 sequences are ENHRY and SYGVKD. In DNA form, the CDR3 reads TGTGTAGGGGGGTCCGGAAACACCATATATTTT. This gives the protein CVGGSGNTIYF.

This clonotype occurred a few times. The CDR3 reads CASSSDFSSYEQYF. The CDR3 coding sequence is TGTGCCAGCAGCTCCGACTTCAGCTCCTACGAGCAGTACTTC. The gene calls are TRBV7-6 and TRBJ2-7; D is unresolved. The V end lost 4 bases, the J end lost 0 bases, and 10 bases lay between the germline ends. The CDR3 totals 14 residues. CDR1 SGHVS and CDR2 FNYEAQ come from the germline V gene.

V and J are TRBV2 and TRBJ2-2; D is perhaps TRBD1 (6 bases). Trimming removed 0 bases from V and 7 bases from J, with 12 bases in between. CDR3 size: 15 residues. Germline lookup yields CDR1 SNHLY and CDR2 FYNNEI. In nucleotides, the CDR3 is TGTGCCAGCAGTGAAGCGCTACAGGGTGACGGGGAGCTGTTTTTT. Its protein product is CASSEALQGDGELFF.

The DNA of the CDR3 is TGTGCCATCAGTAGCGGGGGGGAGGGGGAGACCCAGTACTTC. Its protein product is CAISSGGEGETQYF. The genes are TRBV10-3 and TRBJ2-5; 10 bases match TRBD2. Germline V lookup: CDR1 ENHRY, CDR2 SYGVKD. V lost 5 bases to trimming and J lost 5 bases; unmatched junction nucleotides: 5. The CDR3 has 14 residues.

This clonotype was recorded once. The chain combines TRBV9 with TRBJ1-2; 8 bases line up with TRBD1. CDR1 is SGDLS, CDR2 YYNGEE, per germline. There are 16 residues in the CDR3. V lost 2 bases, J lost 4 bases, and 10 bases stayed unmatched. The CDR3 region is CASSVSDRGAFYGYTF. In DNA, the CDR3 is TGTGCCAGCAGCGTTTCCGACAGGGGCGCTTTCTATGGCTACACCTTC.